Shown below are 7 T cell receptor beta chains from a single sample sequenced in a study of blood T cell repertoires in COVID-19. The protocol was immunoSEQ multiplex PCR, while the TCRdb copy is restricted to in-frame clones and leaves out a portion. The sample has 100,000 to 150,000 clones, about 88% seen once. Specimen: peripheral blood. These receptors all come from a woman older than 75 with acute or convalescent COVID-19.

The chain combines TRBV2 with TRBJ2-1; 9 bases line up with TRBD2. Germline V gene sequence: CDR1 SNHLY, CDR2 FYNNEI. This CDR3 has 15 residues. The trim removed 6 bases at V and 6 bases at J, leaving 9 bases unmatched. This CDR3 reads CASRISAGGGNEQFF. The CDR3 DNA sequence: TGTGCCAGCAGGATTTCAGCGGGGGGAGGCAATGAGCAGTTCTTC.

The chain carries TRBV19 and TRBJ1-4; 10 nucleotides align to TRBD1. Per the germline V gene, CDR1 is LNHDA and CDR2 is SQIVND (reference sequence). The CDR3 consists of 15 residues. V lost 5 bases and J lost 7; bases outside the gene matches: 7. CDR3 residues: CASSQDRGRGEKLFF. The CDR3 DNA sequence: TGTGCCAGTAGTCAAGACAGGGGGCGAGGTGAAAAACTGTTTTTT.

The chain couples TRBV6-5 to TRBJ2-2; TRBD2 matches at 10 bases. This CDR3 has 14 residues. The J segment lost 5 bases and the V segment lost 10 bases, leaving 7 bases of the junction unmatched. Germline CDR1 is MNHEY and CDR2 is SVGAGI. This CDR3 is CATKRGGLTGELFF. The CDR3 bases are TGTGCCACCAAGCGGGGGGGCCTGACCGGGGAGCTGTTTTTT.

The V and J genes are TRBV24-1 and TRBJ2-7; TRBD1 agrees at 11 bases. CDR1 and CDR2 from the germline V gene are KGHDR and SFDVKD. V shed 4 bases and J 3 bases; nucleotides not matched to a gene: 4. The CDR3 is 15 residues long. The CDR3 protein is CATSDPGQGDYEQYF. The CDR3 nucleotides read TGTGCCACCAGTGACCCGGGACAGGGGGACTACGAGCAGTACTTC.

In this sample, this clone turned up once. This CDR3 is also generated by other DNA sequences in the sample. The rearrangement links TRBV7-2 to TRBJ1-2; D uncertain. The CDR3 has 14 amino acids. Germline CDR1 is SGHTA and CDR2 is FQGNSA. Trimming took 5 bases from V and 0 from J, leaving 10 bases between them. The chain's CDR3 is CASSLDRANYGYTF. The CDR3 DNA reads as TGTGCCAGCAGCCTCGATCGAGCTAACTATGGCTACACCTTC.

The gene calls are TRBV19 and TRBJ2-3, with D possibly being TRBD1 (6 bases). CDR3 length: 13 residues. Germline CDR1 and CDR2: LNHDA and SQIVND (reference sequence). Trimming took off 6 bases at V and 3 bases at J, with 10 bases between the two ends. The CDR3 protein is CASRTGGTDTQYF. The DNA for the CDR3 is TGTGCCAGTAGGACAGGCGGGACAGATACGCAGTATTTT.

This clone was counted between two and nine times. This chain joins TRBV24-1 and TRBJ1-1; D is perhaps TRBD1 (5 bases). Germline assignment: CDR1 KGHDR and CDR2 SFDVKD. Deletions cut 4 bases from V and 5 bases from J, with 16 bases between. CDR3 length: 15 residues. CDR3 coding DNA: TGTGCCACCAGTGACCCTCGGCAGGGAGGAACTGAAGCTTTCTTT. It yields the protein CATSDPRQGGTEAFF.